This entry concerns a single T cell receptor beta chain. Repertoires were generated with immunoSEQ multiplex PCR, while TCRdb's copy carries only in-frame clones and drops some. Of roughly 160,000 clones listed, approximately 86% were seen once; the top ten hold 6.9%. The data belong to a study of blood T cell repertoires in COVID-19. Sequenced material: peripheral blood. The sequence was obtained from an older man with COVID-19, enrolled during active disease.

This chain's CDR3 is CATSERGGDTQYF. The CDR3 DNA is TGTGCCACCAGTGAGCGGGGGGGGGATACGCAGTATTTT. The rearrangement uses TRBV24-1 and TRBJ2-3, with TRBD2 matching over 9 bases. After removal of 4 bases from V and 6 bases from J, the junction contained 1 base not matched to a gene. From germline, CDR1 is KGHDR and CDR2 SFDVKD. This CDR3 is 13 amino acids long.